The clone carrying this T cell receptor beta chain was recorded once. Its matching antigen is unknown. Germline values: CDR1 SEHNR, CDR2 FQNEAQ (reference sequence). The CDR3 extends over 15 amino acids. V was clipped by 5 bases and J by 2 bases; unmatched bases: 4. 13 Jbeta primers and 60 Vbeta primers were used for the PCR. The protocol was immunoSEQ multiplex PCR, while the TCRdb copy is restricted to in-frame clones and leaves out a portion. This table has 150,000 or so clones, approximately 72% appearing once. The data originate from a study of cytomegalovirus exposure and HLA in healthy donors. The study's findings and limits: The authors later linked a missense DCLRE1C variant to TCR beta V- and J-gene trimming. The sole available immune exposure information was CMV serostatus. It is likely that the observed cluster of highly shared sequence variants was a sequencing artifact.

The V gene is TRBV7-9, the J gene TRBJ2-1; 9 nucleotides align to TRBD2. Specimen: PBMCs. The sequence derives from a human donor in good health. The DNA for the CDR3 is TGTGCCAGCAGCCTTCTAGCGGGGACCTACAATGAGCAGTTCTTC. Translating it yields CASSLLAGTYNEQFF.